The 23 T cell receptor beta chains given below trace back to one sample, sequenced in a study of T-cell memory formation after mild COVID-19. MiXCR was run by TCRdb on the 5' RACE reads, yielding one entry per CDR3 protein. The data contain about 190,000 distinct CDR3 sequences, 25% to 35% of them seen just once; the ten biggest clones take up more than 9.5%. The sequenced sample was PBMCs or a T cell subset sorted from them (not recorded which). The receptor set was obtained from an adult woman who had mild COVID-19 (a few samples of this study predate the infection). Cell type and time point are not known.

The J gene is TRBJ1-1, the V gene TRBV29-1; possibly TRBD1 for D (6 bases). The V gene lost 5 bases and the J gene lost 4 bases, with 17 bases spanning the gap. Germline V gene data show CDR1 as SQVTM and CDR2 as ANQGSEA. This CDR3 has 14 residues. CDR3 sequence reads: CSVLRTDGGTEAFF. The CDR3, as DNA: TGCAGCGTTTTAAGGACAGACGGAGGCACTGAAGCTTTCTTT.

The chain combines TRBV4-1 with TRBJ1-1; D is possibly TRBD1 (5 bases). CDR1 and CDR2 from the germline V gene are MGHRA and YSYEKL. Trimming took 0 bases from V and 2 from J, leaving 10 bases between them. The CDR3 covers 15 residues. CDR3 amino acids: CASSQDPGINTEAFF. CDR3 nucleotide sequence: TGCGCCAGCAGCCAAGATCCAGGGATAAACACTGAAGCTTTCTTT.

The J gene is TRBJ2-7, the V gene TRBV4-1; D gene uncertain. Trimming cost V 6 bases and J 4 bases, with 13 bases left between them. Germline V CDR1 and CDR2: MGHRA, YSYEKL. CDR3 size: 13 residues. The CDR3 DNA reads TGCGCCAGCAGTGTTCCGGGTTTGTACGAGCAGTACTTC. Translation gives CASSVPGLYEQYF.

This clonotype was recorded a few times. The rearrangement joins TRBV5-5 to TRBJ2-2; 11 nucleotides agree with TRBD1. This CDR3 region has 18 residues. V lost 2 bases, J lost 1 base, and 7 bases stayed unmatched. CDR1 SGHKS and CDR2 YYEKEE come from the germline V gene (reference sequence). CDR3 nucleotides: TGTGCCAGCAGCTTAACCGGGACAGGGGGAAGGAACACCGGGGAGCTGTTTTTT. Amino acid sequence: CASSLTGTGGRNTGELFF.

The chain uses TRBV7-2 and TRBJ2-7; 7 positions agree with TRBD2. Germline CDR1 reads SGHTA; CDR2 reads FQGNSA. The CDR3 length is 15 residues. V gave up 4 bases and J gave up 4 bases; unmatched junction bases: 10. The chain's CDR3 is CASSSTAGTGYEQYF. Here the CDR3 DNA reads TGTGCCAGCAGCTCTACAGCGGGAACTGGGTACGAGCAGTACTTC.

V and J are TRBV12-3 or TRBV12-4 and TRBJ1-5; no clear D gene. The ends were cut back, 9 bases at V and 7 bases at J, with 16 bases in the middle. The CDR3 sequence is 13 residues long. CDR3 in amino acids: CARGMVSPQPQHF. In nucleotides, the CDR3 is TGTGCCAGGGGGATGGTGAGCCCCCAGCCCCAGCATTTT.

This clonotype was counted between two and nine times. This rearrangement joins TRBV9 to TRBJ1-5; tentatively, D is TRBD1 (6 bases). Trimming took off 4 bases at V and 0 bases at J, with 11 bases between the two ends. Germline-derived CDR1 and CDR2 are SGDLS and YYNGEE. The CDR3 contains 15 residues. The CDR3 region is CASSRDIDSNQPQHF. The DNA for the CDR3 is TGTGCCAGCAGCAGGGACATAGATAGCAATCAGCCCCAGCATTTT.

This chain links TRBV7-9 with TRBJ1-2, with D perhaps TRBD1 (6 bases). Germline-derived CDR1 and CDR2 are SEHNR and FQNEAQ (reference sequence). The V end lost 5 bases, the J end lost 0 bases, and 16 bases lay between the germline ends. The CDR3 spans 16 residues. The CDR3 region has the DNA TGTGCCAGCAGCACCCGGGGACAAGGCTCTAACTATGGCTACACCTTC. The encoded protein is CASSTRGQGSNYGYTF.

This clonotype was found a few times. This chain connects TRBV14 to TRBJ2-7, with 10 bases lining up with TRBD2. Losses at the gene ends were 2 bases for V and 9 bases for J; bases not matched to a gene: 7. This CDR3 is 14 amino acids long. Per germline, CDR1 SGHDN and CDR2 FVKESK. The CDR3 loop reads CASSQQGLAWWQYF. The CDR3 DNA sequence: TGTGCCAGCAGCCAACAGGGACTAGCGTGGTGGCAGTACTTC.

The sample holds a few counts of this clonotype. The genes are TRBV9 and TRBJ2-7, with D perhaps matching TRBD1 (6 bases). Germline CDR1 and CDR2: SGDLS and YYNGEE. V was clipped by 0 bases and J by 3 bases, with 16 bases between them. The CDR3 has 16 residues. CDR3 sequence: CASSVAGSGAFYEQYF. The CDR3 coding sequence is TGTGCCAGCAGCGTAGCAGGCTCAGGGGCTTTCTACGAGCAGTACTTC.

This chain uses TRBV6-1 with TRBJ1-5, with 7 bases aligning to TRBD1. Per germline, CDR1 MNHNS and CDR2 SASEGT. The V segment lost 6 bases and the J segment 8 bases; nucleotides outside the gene matches: 10. This CDR3 contains 14 residues. DNA for the CDR3: TGTGCCAGCAGGACAGGGACGGGGAGTGAGCCCCAGCATTTT. Protein sequence: CASRTGTGSEPQHF.

V usage is TRBV12-3 or TRBV12-4 and J usage is TRBJ2-1, with D perhaps TRBD2 (7 bases). The CDR3 is 15 amino acids. Deletions cut 8 bases from V and 4 bases from J, with 18 bases between. CDR3: CASDKGGAQYNEQFF. The DNA for the CDR3 is TGTGCCAGCGACAAAGGGGGGGCCCAATACAATGAGCAGTTCTTC.

The J gene is TRBJ2-1, the V gene TRBV9, with 14 bases matching TRBD2. V shed 4 bases and J 4 bases; nucleotides not matched to a gene: 4. CDR1 is SGDLS and CDR2 is YYNGEE in the germline V gene. This CDR3 spans 16 amino acids. The CDR3 loop reads CASSPRTSGRYNEQFF. In DNA form, the CDR3 reads TGTGCCAGCAGCCCCAGGACTAGCGGGAGGTACAATGAGCAGTTCTTC.

The chain recombines TRBV19 with TRBJ2-7; D may be TRBD2 (6 bases). Germline CDR1 and CDR2: LNHDA and SQIVND (reference sequence). With 4 bases removed from V and 3 bases from J, the gap between germline ends came to 13 bases. This CDR3 spans 14 amino acids. Written as DNA, the CDR3 is TGTGCCAGTAGTAGACAAGCCGGGGGCTACGAGCAGTACTTC. Translating gives CASSRQAGGYEQYF.

The sample holds a few counts of this clonotype. The chain is built from TRBV3-1 and TRBJ2-7; D ambiguous. The CDR3 contains 16 residues. CDR1 and CDR2 (germline): LGHDT, YNNKEL (reference sequence). With 2 bases removed from V and 1 base from J, the gap between germline ends came to 15 bases. DNA of the CDR3: TGTGCCAGCAGCCAACAGTTTAGAAGGGCTTCCTACGAGCAGTACTTC. This encodes CASSQQFRRASYEQYF.

This clonotype was observed a handful of times. The chain uses TRBV7-2 and TRBJ1-3; 7 bases match TRBD1. Germline V lookup: CDR1 SGHTA, CDR2 FQGNSA. There are 16 residues in the CDR3. The V gene end was trimmed by 1 base and the J gene end by 0 bases; junction bases not matched to a gene: 3. CDR3 nucleotides: TGTGCCAGCAGCTTAGGGGACAGACTCTCTGGAAACACCATATATTTT. As protein: CASSLGDRLSGNTIYF.

The chain links TRBV7-9 to TRBJ2-3; 8 bases are a match to TRBD2. The V segment lost 7 bases and the J segment 0 bases; nucleotides outside the gene matches: 9. Germline-derived CDR1 and CDR2 are SEHNR and FQNEAQ (reference sequence). This CDR3 spans 16 amino acids. CDR3 in DNA: TGTGCCAGCAACAGTGAGCGGGAGAGTAGCACAGATACGCAGTATTTT. Translated: CASNSERESSTDTQYF.

This chain links TRBV4-1 with TRBJ1-5; a possible D gene is TRBD1 (6 bases). Deletions cut 3 bases from V and 0 bases from J, with 12 bases between. The CDR3 length is 16 residues. Germline assignment: CDR1 MGHRA and CDR2 YSYEKL. The chain's CDR3 is CASSQDGQYSNQPQHF. CDR3 DNA sequence: TGCGCCAGCAGCCAGGACGGACAGTATAGCAATCAGCCCCAGCATTTT.

The rearrangement uses TRBV3-1 and TRBJ1-1; D is uncertain. Trimming shortened V by 1 base and J by 0 bases, and 9 bases separated the two germline ends. The CDR3 has 15 residues. CDR1 is LGHDT, CDR2 YNNKEL, per germline (reference sequence). The chain's CDR3 is CASSQVTGMNTEAFF. In nucleotides, the CDR3 is TGTGCCAGCAGCCAAGTTACGGGGATGAACACTGAAGCTTTCTTT.

The chain joins TRBV27 to TRBJ2-1; the match to TRBD2 covers 9 bases. Losses at the gene ends were 5 bases for V and 2 bases for J; bases not matched to a gene: 7. This CDR3 comprises 16 residues. The germline V gene encodes CDR1 MNHEY and CDR2 SMNVEV (reference sequence). CDR3 region: CASSGKAGGPYNEQFF. The DNA for the CDR3 is TGTGCCAGCAGTGGTAAAGCGGGAGGACCCTACAATGAGCAGTTCTTC.

The J gene is TRBJ2-1, the V gene TRBV7-9; D gene ambiguous. The V gene lost 0 bases and the J gene lost 1 base, with 7 bases spanning the gap. The germline V gene has CDR1 SEHNR and CDR2 FQNEAQ (reference sequence). The CDR3 spans 15 residues. CDR3 protein: CASSLAGKSYNEQFF. In DNA form, the CDR3 reads TGTGCCAGCAGCTTAGCGGGGAAGTCCTACAATGAGCAGTTCTTC.

This clonotype was seen more than once but under ten times. The gene calls are TRBV12-3 or TRBV12-4 and TRBJ2-1, with 9 nucleotides matching TRBD2. CDR3 length: 15 amino acids. With V trimmed by 3 bases and J by 8 bases, 8 bases remained unmatched. CDR3 sequence: CASSFSRGGLDEQFF. CDR3 nucleotide sequence: TGTGCCAGCAGTTTTTCGCGGGGGGGCCTGGATGAGCAGTTCTTC.

The J gene is TRBJ2-3, the V gene TRBV12-3 or TRBV12-4, with TRBD1 identical over 7 bases. Trimming took 5 bases from V and 6 from J; bases not matched to a gene: 11. The CDR3 is 15 residues long. The CDR3 loop reads CASSPNTGATDTQYF. The CDR3 nucleotides read TGTGCCAGCAGTCCTAATACAGGGGCGACGGATACGCAGTATTTT.